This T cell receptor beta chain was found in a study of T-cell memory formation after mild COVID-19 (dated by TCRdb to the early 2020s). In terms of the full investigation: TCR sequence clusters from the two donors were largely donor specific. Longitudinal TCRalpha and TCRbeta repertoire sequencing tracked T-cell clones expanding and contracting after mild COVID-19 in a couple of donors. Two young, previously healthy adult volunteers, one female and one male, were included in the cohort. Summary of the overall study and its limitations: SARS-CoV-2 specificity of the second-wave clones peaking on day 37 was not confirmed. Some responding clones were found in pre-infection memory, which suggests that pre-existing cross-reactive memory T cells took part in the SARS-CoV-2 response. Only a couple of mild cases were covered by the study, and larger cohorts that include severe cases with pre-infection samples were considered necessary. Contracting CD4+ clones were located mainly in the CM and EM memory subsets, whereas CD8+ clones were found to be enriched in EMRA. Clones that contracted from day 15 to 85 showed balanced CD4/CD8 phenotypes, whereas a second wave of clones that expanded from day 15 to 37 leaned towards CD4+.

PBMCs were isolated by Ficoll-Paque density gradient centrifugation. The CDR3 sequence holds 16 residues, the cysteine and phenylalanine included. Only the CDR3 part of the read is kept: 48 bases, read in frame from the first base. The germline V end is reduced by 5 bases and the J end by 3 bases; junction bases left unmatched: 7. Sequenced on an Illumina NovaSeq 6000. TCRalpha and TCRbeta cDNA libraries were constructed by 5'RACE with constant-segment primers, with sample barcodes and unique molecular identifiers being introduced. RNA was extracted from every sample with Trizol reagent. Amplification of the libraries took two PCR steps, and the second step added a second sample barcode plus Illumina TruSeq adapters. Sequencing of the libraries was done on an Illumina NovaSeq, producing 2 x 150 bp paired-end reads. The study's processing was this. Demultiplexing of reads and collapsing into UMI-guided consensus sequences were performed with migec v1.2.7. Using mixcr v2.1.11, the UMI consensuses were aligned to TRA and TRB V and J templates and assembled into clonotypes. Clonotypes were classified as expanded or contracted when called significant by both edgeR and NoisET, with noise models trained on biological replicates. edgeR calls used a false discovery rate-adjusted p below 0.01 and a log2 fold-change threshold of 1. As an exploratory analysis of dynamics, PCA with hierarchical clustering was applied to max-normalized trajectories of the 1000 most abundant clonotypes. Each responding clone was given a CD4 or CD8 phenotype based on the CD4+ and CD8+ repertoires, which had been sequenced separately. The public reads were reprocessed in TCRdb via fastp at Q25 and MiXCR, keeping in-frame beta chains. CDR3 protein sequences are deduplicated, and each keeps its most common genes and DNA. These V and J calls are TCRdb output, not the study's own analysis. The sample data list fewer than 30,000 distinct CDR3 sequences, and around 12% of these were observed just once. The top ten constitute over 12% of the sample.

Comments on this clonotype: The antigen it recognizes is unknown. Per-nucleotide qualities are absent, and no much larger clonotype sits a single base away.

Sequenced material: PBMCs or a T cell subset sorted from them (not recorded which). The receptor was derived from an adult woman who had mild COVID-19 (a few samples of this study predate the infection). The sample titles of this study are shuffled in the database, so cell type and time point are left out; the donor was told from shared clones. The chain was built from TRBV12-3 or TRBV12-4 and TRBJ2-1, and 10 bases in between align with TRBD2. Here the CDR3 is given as CASSTIGLAVYNEQFF. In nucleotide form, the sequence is TGTGCCAGCAGTACGATCGGACTAGCGGTCTACAATGAGCAGTTCTTC.